What follows is one TCR beta chain and its context. Its antigen remains unknown. Libraries were prepared by immunoSEQ multiplex PCR; TCRdb keeps only in-frame clonotypes and omits some of them. The sample holds around 180,000 clones, 87% seen once. Trimming left V 3 bases short and J 2 bases short, with 7 bases between. The CDR3 has 14 amino acids. CDR1 is LNHDA and CDR2 is SQIVND in the germline V gene (reference sequence). This specimen comes from a study of T cell responses to AZD1222 COVID-19 vaccine. Points from the study as a whole: In the spike-specific TCR repertoire, nearly half reportedly target unmutated variant regions. All repertoire sampling was performed exclusively after the peak T cell response. CD4 TCRs associated with vaccination spanned spike, dominating at 160-218 and 743-854.

J is TRBJ2-2 and V is TRBV19; possibly TRBD1 for D (6 bases). This receptor was identified in an adult in good health. The source was peripheral blood, collected on day 0 of MenACWY control vaccination. CDR3 region: CASSIRGNTGELFF. DNA for the CDR3: TGTGCCAGTAGTATCAGGGGCAACACCGGGGAGCTGTTTTTT.